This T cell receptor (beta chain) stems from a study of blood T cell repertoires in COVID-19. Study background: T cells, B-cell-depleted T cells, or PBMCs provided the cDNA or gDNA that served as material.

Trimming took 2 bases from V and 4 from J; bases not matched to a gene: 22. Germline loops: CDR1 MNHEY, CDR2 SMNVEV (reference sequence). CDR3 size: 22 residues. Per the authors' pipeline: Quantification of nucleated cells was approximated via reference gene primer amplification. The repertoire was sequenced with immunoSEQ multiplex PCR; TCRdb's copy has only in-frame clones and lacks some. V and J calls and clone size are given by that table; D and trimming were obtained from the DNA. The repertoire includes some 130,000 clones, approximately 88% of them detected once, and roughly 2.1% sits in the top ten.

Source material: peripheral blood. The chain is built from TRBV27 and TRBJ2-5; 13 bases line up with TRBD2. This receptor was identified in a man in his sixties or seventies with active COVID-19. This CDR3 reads CASSLGGGSTSGRARVRETQYF. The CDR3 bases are TGTGCCAGCAGTTTAGGGGGCGGCAGTACTAGCGGGAGGGCAAGAGTACGAGAGACCCAGTACTTC.